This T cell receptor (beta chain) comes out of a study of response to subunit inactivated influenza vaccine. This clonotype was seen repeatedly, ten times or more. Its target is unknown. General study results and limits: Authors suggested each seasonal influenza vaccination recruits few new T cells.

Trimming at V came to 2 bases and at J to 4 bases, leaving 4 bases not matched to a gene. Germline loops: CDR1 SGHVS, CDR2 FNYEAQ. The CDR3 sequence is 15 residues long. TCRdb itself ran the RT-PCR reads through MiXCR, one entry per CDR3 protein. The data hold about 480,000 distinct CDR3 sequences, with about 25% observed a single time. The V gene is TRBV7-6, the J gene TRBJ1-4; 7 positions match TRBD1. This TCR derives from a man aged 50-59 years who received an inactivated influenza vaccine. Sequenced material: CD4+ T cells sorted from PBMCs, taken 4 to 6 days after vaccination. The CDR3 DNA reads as TGTGCCAGCAGCTTATCACAGGGGAATAATGAAAAACTGTTTTTT. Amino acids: CASSLSQGNNEKLFF.